These T cell receptor beta chains were read from a single sample in a study of T cell clonotyping in hematopoietic cell transplantation. Profiled with immunoSEQ multiplex PCR; TCRdb holds only in-frame clones, not every one. The table records over 25,000 clones, around three quarters of them present only once. This specimen was peripheral blood mononuclear cells, taken before stem cell transplant. The source is a woman younger than 45 with chronic myeloid leukemia. Some clones in this sample may be carry-over from other donors' samples. Each CDR3 is given with its conserved first and last residue. Fields, in order: CDR3 DNA, CDR3 protein, V gene, D gene, J gene. The D gene is left open where the match is weak.

CDR3nt: TGTGCCAGCAGCCCTGACCGAAACTATGGCTACACCTTC
CDR3aa: CASSPDRNYGYTF
v_gene: TRBV7-2
d_gene: NA
j_gene: TRBJ1-2

CDR3nt: TGTGCCAGCAGTGAAGGGGAGACAGATGGCTACACCTTC
CDR3aa: CASSEGETDGYTF
v_gene: TRBV6-1
d_gene: NA
j_gene: TRBJ1-2

CDR3nt: TGTGCCTGGAGTGTATTGGCAGACAATCAGCCCCAGCATTTT
CDR3aa: CAWSVLADNQPQHF
v_gene: TRBV30
d_gene: NA
j_gene: TRBJ1-5

CDR3nt: TGTGCCTGGAGTGTACGTGGGGCTGAAGCTTTCTTT
CDR3aa: CAWSVRGAEAFF
v_gene: TRBV30
d_gene: NA
j_gene: TRBJ1-1

CDR3nt: TGCGCCAGCACGACCAGATCAAACACCGGGGAGCTGTTTTTT
CDR3aa: CASTTRSNTGELFF
v_gene: TRBV4-1
d_gene: NA
j_gene: TRBJ2-2

CDR3nt: TGTGCCAGCAGCGCCCGGACTATCGCCGGGGAGCTGTTTTTT
CDR3aa: CASSARTIAGELFF
v_gene: TRBV9
d_gene: NA
j_gene: TRBJ2-2

CDR3nt: TGCGCCAGCAGCCAATTGGGACAGGGTAAGAAGGAGACCCAGTACTTC
CDR3aa: CASSQLGQGKKETQYF
v_gene: TRBV4-1
d_gene: TRBD1
j_gene: TRBJ2-5

CDR3nt: TGTGCCAGCAGTGAAAGGACAGGGGAAGGAGCGGGGCAAGAGACCCAGTACTTC
CDR3aa: CASSERTGEGAGQETQYF
v_gene: TRBV2
d_gene: TRBD1
j_gene: TRBJ2-5

CDR3nt: TGTGCCAGCAGCTTGTGGATGCGAGATGGCTACACCTTC
CDR3aa: CASSLWMRDGYTF
v_gene: TRBV5-6
d_gene: NA
j_gene: TRBJ1-2

CDR3nt: TGTGCCAGCAGCCGTGGAGTTCCTCCCTCAAACACCATATATTTT
CDR3aa: CASSRGVPPSNTIYF
v_gene: TRBV7-3
d_gene: NA
j_gene: TRBJ1-3

CDR3nt: TGTGCCAGCAGCACCCGACAGGGGCCTTATGAAAAACTGTTTTTT
CDR3aa: CASSTRQGPYEKLFF
v_gene: TRBV7-2
d_gene: TRBD1
j_gene: TRBJ1-4

CDR3nt: TGTGCCTGGAGTGCGGCTTTGGGGGGCAGCGGGGGCTACGAGCAGTACTTC
CDR3aa: CAWSAALGGSGGYEQYF
v_gene: TRBV30
d_gene: TRBD2
j_gene: TRBJ2-7

CDR3nt: TGTGCCAGCAGCCCACAGAGGGAGGTATTGGGAAATTCACCCCTCCACTTT
CDR3aa: CASSPQREVLGNSPLHF
v_gene: TRBV9
d_gene: NA
j_gene: TRBJ1-6

CDR3nt: TGTGCCAGCAGGAAGGTTCGCGCCTACGAGCAGTACTTC
CDR3aa: CASRKVRAYEQYF
v_gene: TRBV27
d_gene: NA
j_gene: TRBJ2-7

CDR3nt: TGTGCCTGGAGACGGGGTGGGATGATCTACGAGCAGTACTTC
CDR3aa: CAWRRGGMIYEQYF
v_gene: TRBV30
d_gene: NA
j_gene: TRBJ2-7

CDR3nt: TGTGCCAGCAGCTTCTCTCTCGTCACCTCAGACAGAAATGGCTACACCTTC
CDR3aa: CASSFSLVTSDRNGYTF
v_gene: TRBV7-9
d_gene: NA
j_gene: TRBJ1-2

CDR3nt: TGTGCCAGCAGTGAACGGACAGGGGGTACCTACGAGCAGTACTTC
CDR3aa: CASSERTGGTYEQYF
v_gene: TRBV2
d_gene: TRBD1
j_gene: TRBJ2-7